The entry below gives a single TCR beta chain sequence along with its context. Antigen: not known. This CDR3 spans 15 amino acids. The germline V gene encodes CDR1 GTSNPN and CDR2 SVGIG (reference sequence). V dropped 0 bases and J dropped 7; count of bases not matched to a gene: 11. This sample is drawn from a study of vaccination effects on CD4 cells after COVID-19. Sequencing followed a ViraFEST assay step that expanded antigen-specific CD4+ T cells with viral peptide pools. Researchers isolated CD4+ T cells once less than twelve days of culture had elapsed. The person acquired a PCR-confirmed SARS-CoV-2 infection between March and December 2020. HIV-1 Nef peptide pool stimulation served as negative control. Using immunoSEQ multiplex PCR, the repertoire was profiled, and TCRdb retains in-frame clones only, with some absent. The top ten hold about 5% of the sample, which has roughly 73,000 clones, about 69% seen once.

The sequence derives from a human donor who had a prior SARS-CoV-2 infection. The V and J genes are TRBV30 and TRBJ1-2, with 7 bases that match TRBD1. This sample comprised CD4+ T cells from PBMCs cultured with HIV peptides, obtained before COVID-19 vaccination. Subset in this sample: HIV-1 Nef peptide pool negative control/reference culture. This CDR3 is CAWSVPDRAYLGYTF. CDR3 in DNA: TGTGCCTGGAGTGTACCCGACAGGGCCTATCTTGGCTACACCTTC.